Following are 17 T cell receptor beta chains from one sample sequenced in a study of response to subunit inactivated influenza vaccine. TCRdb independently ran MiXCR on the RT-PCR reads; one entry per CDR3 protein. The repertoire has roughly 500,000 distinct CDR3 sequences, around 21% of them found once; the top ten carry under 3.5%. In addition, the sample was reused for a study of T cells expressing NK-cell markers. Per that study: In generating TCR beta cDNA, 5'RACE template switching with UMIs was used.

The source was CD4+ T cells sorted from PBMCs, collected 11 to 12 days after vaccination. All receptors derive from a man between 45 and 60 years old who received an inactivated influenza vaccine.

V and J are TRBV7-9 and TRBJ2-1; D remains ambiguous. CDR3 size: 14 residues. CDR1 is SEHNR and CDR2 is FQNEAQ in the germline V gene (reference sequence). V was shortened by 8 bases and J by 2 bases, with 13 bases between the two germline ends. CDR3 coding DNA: TGTGCCAGCTACCCGGGTGTAACCTACAATGAGCAGTTCTTC. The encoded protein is CASYPGVTYNEQFF.

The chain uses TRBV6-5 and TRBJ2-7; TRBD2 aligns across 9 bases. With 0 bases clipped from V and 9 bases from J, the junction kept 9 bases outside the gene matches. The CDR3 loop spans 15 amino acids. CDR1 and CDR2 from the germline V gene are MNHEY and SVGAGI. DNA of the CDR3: TGTGCCAGCAGTTACTCGGCTAGCGGGAACTCGGGGCAGTACTTC. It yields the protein CASSYSASGNSGQYF.

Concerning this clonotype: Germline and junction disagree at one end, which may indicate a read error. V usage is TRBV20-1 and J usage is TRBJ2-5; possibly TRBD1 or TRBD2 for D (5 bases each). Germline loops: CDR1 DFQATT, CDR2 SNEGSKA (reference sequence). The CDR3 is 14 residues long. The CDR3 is CSAGEPGPQETQYF. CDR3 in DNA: TGCAGTGCTGGAGAACCGGGACCGCAAGAGACCCAGTACTTC.

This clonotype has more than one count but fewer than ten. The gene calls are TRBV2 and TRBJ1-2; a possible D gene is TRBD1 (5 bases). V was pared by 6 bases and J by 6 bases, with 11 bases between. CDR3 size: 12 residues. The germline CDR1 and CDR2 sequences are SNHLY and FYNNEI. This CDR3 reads CASREDKDGYTF. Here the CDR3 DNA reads TGTGCCAGCAGAGAGGACAAGGATGGCTACACCTTC. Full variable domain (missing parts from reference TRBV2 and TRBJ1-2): EPEVTQTPSHQVTQMGQEVILRCVPISNHLYFYWYRQILGQKVEFLVSFYNNEISEKSEIFDDQFSVERPDGSNFTLKIRSTKLEDSAMYFCASREDKDGYTFGSGTRLTVV.

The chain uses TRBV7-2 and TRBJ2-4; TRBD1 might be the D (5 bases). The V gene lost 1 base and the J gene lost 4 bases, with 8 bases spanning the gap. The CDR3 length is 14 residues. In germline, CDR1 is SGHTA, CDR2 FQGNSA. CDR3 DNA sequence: TGTGCCAGCAGCTTAGGTCCAGGGAAAAACATTCAGTACTTC. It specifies CASSLGPGKNIQYF.

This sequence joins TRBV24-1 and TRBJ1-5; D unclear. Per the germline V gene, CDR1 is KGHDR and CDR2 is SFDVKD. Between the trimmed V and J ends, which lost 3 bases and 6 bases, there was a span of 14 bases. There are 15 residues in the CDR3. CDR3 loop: CATSDIGGPPQPQHF. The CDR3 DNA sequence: TGTGCCACCAGTGATATTGGAGGGCCGCCTCAGCCCCAGCATTTT.

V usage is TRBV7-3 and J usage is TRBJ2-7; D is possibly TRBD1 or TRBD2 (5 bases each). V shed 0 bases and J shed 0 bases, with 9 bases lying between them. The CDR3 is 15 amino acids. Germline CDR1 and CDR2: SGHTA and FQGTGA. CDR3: CASSLTGDPSYEQYF. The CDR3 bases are TGTGCCAGCAGCTTAACGGGGGACCCCTCCTACGAGCAGTACTTC.

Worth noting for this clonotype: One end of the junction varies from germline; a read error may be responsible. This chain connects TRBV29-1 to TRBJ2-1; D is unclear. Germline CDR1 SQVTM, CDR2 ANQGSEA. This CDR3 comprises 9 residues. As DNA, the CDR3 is TGCAGCGTTGAAGAAGATAACCTCTTC. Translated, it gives CSVEEDNLF.

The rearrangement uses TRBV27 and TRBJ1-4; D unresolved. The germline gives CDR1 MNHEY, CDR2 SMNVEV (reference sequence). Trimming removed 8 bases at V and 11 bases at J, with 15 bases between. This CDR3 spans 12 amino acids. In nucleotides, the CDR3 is TGTGCCAGCGGGCCCGGTGGAGGGAAACTGTTTTTT. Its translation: CASGPGGGKLFF.

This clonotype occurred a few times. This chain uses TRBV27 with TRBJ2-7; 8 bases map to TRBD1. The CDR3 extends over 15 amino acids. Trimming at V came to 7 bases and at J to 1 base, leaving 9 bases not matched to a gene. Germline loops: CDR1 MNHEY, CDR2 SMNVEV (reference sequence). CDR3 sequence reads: CASKLTGGASYEQYF. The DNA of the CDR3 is TGTGCCAGCAAACTAACAGGGGGAGCGTCCTACGAGCAGTACTTC.

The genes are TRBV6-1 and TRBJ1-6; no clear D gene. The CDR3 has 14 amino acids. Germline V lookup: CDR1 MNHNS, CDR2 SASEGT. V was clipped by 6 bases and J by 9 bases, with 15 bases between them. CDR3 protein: CASSPFRVGSPLHF. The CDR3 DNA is TGTGCCAGCAGCCCTTTCCGGGTTGGTTCACCCCTCCACTTT.

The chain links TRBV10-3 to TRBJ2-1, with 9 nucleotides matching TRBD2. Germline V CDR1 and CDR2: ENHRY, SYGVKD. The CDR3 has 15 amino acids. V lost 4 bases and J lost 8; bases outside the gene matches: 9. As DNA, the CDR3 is TGTGCCATCAGTGCAGCGGGGGGCCCTATGGATGAGCAGTTCTTC. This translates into CAISAAGGPMDEQFF.

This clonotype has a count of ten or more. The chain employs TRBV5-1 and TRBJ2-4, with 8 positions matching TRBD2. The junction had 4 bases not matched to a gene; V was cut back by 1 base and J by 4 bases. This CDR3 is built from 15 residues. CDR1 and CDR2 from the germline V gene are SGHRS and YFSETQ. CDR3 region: CASSLTSGTKNIQYF. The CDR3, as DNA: TGCGCCAGCAGCTTGACTAGCGGAACAAAAAACATTCAGTACTTC.

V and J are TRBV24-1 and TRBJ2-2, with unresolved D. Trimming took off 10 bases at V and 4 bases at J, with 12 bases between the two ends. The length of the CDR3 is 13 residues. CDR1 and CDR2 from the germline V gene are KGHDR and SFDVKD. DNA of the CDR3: TGTGCCACATCGTCCCCCGGCACCGGGGAGCTGTTTTTT. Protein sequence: CATSSPGTGELFF.

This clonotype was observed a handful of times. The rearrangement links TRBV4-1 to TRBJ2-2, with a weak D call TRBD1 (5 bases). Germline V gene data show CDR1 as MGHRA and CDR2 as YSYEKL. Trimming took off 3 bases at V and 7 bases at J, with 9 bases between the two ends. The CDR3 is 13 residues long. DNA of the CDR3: TGCGCCAGCAGCCAGTCAGGGCTCGGGGAGCTGTTTTTT. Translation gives CASSQSGLGELFF.

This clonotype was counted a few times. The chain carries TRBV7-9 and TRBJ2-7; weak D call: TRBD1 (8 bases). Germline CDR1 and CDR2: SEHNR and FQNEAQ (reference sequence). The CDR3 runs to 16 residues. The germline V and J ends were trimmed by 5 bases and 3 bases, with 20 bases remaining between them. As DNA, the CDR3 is TGTGCCAGCAGCCACGGACAGGGAGGGACTCGCTACGAGCAGTACTTC. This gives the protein CASSHGQGGTRYEQYF.

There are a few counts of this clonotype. CDR3 nucleotide sequence: TGTGCCAGCAGTTTGATTGAGGGGCGGGGGGCCACAGATACGCAGTATTTT. Translation: CASSLIEGRGATDTQYF. The genes are TRBV28 and TRBJ2-3, with 8 bases aligning to TRBD2. The CDR3 is made up of 17 amino acids. Germline CDR1 MDHEN, CDR2 SYDVKM. The junction had 10 bases not matched to a gene; V was cut back by 3 bases and J by 2 bases.